These 3 T cell receptor beta chains were all obtained from the same sample, sequenced in a study of blood T cell repertoires in COVID-19. The method was immunoSEQ multiplex PCR; TCRdb's version includes in-frame clones alone and lacks a portion of them. This repertoire shows roughly 100,000 clones, approximately 91% found once; its top ten account for 3.5% to 4.5%. The sequenced material came from peripheral blood. Receptors were obtained from a man aged 18-30 years with acute or convalescent COVID-19.

The V gene is TRBV14, the J gene TRBJ1-3, with no clear D. Germline assignment: CDR1 SGHDN and CDR2 FVKESK. V dropped 3 bases and J dropped 3 bases, with 15 bases sitting between them. CDR3 length: 16 residues. CDR3: CASSQSRGSGGNTIYF. The CDR3, as DNA: TGTGCCAGCAGCCAGTCTCGAGGGTCTGGTGGAAACACCATATATTTT.

This chain uses TRBV6-6 with TRBJ2-3; the match to TRBD2 covers 15 bases. CDR3 size: 20 residues. CDR1 is MNHNY and CDR2 is SVGAGI in the germline V gene (reference sequence). With 6 bases clipped from V and 3 bases from J, the junction kept 16 bases outside the gene matches. Here the CDR3 reads CASSLVGHGLAGGPTDTQYF. The CDR3 DNA reads TGTGCCAGCAGCCTCGTGGGCCATGGACTAGCGGGAGGGCCAACAGATACGCAGTATTTT.

The chain links TRBV10-2 to TRBJ1-1; D remains ambiguous. Trimming removed 2 bases from V and 0 bases from J, with 10 bases in between. The CDR3 is 15 amino acids. Germline assignment: CDR1 WSHSY and CDR2 SAAADI. CDR3 bases: TGCGCCAGCAGTGAGGGGCCGGGGATGAACACTGAAGCTTTCTTT. This sequence encodes CASSEGPGMNTEAFF.